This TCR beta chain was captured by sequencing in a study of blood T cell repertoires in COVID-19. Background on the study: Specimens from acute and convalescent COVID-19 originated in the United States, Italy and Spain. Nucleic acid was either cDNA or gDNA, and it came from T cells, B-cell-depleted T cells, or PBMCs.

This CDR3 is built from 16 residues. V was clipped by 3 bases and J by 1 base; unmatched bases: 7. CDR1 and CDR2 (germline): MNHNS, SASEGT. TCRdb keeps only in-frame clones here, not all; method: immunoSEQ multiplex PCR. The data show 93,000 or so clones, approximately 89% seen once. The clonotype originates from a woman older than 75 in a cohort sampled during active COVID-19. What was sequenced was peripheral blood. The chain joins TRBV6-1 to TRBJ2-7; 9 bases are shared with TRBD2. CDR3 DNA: TGTGCCAGCAGTGACGCGGGAGGGCCGGGGTCCTACGAGCAGTACTTC. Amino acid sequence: CASSDAGGPGSYEQYF.